This TCR beta chain comes out of a study of T cell responses to AZD1222 COVID-19 vaccine. Clones were read by immunoSEQ multiplex PCR, and TCRdb kept only the in-frame ones, dropping some. The sample has some 130,000 clones; 88% are singletons. CDR3 length equals 15 residues. V shed 0 bases and J shed 0 bases, with 7 bases lying between them. From germline, CDR1 is SGHNT and CDR2 YYREEE (reference sequence). This TCR was sampled from an adult in good health. The gene calls are TRBV5-4 and TRBJ1-3, with D possibly matching TRBD1 (5 bases). Sequencing was performed on peripheral blood, taken on day 0 of AZD1222 vaccination. CDR3 in DNA: TGTGCCAGCAGCTTGGCGGGGGTCTCTGGAAACACCATATATTTT. Translating gives CASSLAGVSGNTIYF.